A selection of T cell receptor beta chains follows, all from one sample in a study of control samples from healthy donors and cancer patients. The protocol was immunoSEQ multiplex PCR, while the TCRdb copy is restricted to in-frame clones and leaves out a portion. The table records about 80,000 clones, roughly 91% of them present only once. Sequencing was done on a sample of blood. The receptors derive from a man aged 50 to 60 in good health. CDR3s include the opening cysteine and the closing phenylalanine or tryptophan. Fields, in order: J gene, D gene, clone size, V gene, CDR3 DNA, CDR3 protein. A D gene is named only where the DNA matches it firmly. Clone size is shown for a subset of rows, as once, few, many or a class of expanded clone.

J gene: TRBJ1-1; D gene: .; clone size: .; V gene: TRBV6-5; CDR3 DNA: TGTGCCAGCAGTAATCAATTGAACACTGAAGCTTTCTTT; CDR3 protein: CASSNQLNTEAFF
J gene: TRBJ1-2; D gene: .; clone size: .; V gene: TRBV5-4; CDR3 DNA: TGTGCCAGCAGCTTGGCAGCTAACTATGGCTACACCTTC; CDR3 protein: CASSLAANYGYTF
J gene: TRBJ2-7; D gene: .; clone size: few; V gene: TRBV14; CDR3 DNA: TGTGCCAGCAGCCAAGAAGGGCTGGACTACGAGCAGTACTTC; CDR3 protein: CASSQEGLDYEQYF
J gene: TRBJ2-5; D gene: .; clone size: .; V gene: TRBV7-3; CDR3 DNA: TGTGCCAGCAGCTTAACCCCTCACAGGGCCCAAGAGACCCAGTACTTC; CDR3 protein: CASSLTPHRAQETQYF
J gene: TRBJ1-6; D gene: .; clone size: .; V gene: TRBV27; CDR3 DNA: TGTGCCAGCAGTATTCAGGGGAATAATTCACCCCTCCACTTT; CDR3 protein: CASSIQGNNSPLHF
J gene: TRBJ1-1; D gene: .; clone size: .; V gene: TRBV27; CDR3 DNA: TGTGCCAGCAGAGCCGGGACGGGCAATGAAGCTTTCTTT; CDR3 protein: CASRAGTGNEAFF
J gene: TRBJ1-5; D gene: .; clone size: once; V gene: TRBV6-1; CDR3 DNA: TGTGCCAGCAGTGACGGGGCCCGCAACAATCAGCCCCAGCATTTT; CDR3 protein: CASSDGARNNQPQHF
J gene: TRBJ2-7; D gene: TRBD2; clone size: few; V gene: TRBV3-1/TRBV3-2; CDR3 DNA: TGTGCCAGCAGCCGATCTAGCGGGGGGAACTCCTACGAGCAGTACTTC; CDR3 protein: CASSRSSGGNSYEQYF
J gene: TRBJ1-5; D gene: .; clone size: .; V gene: TRBV5-8; CDR3 DNA: TGTGCCAGCAGGCAAGATAGCAATCAGCCCCAGCATTTT; CDR3 protein: CASRQDSNQPQHF
J gene: TRBJ2-5; D gene: TRBD2; clone size: .; V gene: TRBV9; CDR3 DNA: TGTGCCAGCAGCGTAGCACTAGCGACCCAAGAGACCCAGTACTTC; CDR3 protein: CASSVALATQETQYF
J gene: TRBJ2-7; D gene: TRBD1; clone size: .; V gene: TRBV18; CDR3 DNA: TGTGCCAGCTCACCATTCCGGGACAGCTCCTACGAGCAGTACTTC; CDR3 protein: CASSPFRDSSYEQYF
J gene: TRBJ1-6; D gene: .; clone size: .; V gene: TRBV11-2; CDR3 DNA: TGTGCCAGCAGCCAATGGACGGGGGGATCACCCCTCCACTTT; CDR3 protein: CASSQWTGGSPLHF
J gene: TRBJ1-3; D gene: TRBD1; clone size: medium-sized; V gene: TRBV18; CDR3 DNA: TGTGCCAGCTCACCTTACGGACAGGGGGTCTCTGGAAACACCATATATTTT; CDR3 protein: CASSPYGQGVSGNTIYF
J gene: TRBJ2-2; D gene: TRBD1; clone size: .; V gene: TRBV25-1; CDR3 DNA: TGTGCCAGCAGTGAGCGGACAGGGCTCACCGGGGAGCTGTTTTTT; CDR3 protein: CASSERTGLTGELFF
J gene: TRBJ2-1; D gene: TRBD2; clone size: .; V gene: TRBV10-1; CDR3 DNA: TGCGCCAGCAGTGAGACAGCGGGGGTGAATAATGAGCAGTTCTTC; CDR3 protein: CASSETAGVNNEQFF
J gene: TRBJ2-1; D gene: .; clone size: .; V gene: TRBV6-4; CDR3 DNA: TGTGCCAGCAGCCATTCAGGCGAAAATGAGCAGTTCTTC; CDR3 protein: CASSHSGENEQFF